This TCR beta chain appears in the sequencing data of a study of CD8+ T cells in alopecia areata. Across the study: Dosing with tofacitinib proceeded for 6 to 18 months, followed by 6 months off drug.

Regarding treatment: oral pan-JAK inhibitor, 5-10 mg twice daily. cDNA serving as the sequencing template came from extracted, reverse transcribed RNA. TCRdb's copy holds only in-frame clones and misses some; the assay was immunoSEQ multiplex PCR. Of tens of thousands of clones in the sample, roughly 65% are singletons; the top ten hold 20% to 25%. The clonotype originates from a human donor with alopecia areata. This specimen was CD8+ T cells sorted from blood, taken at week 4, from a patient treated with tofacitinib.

The CDR3: CAWSVGDGGNEQYF. In DNA, the CDR3 is TGTGCCTGGAGTGTAGGGGACGGGGGCAACGAGCAGTACTTC. The gene calls are TRBV30 and TRBJ2-7, with D perhaps TRBD1 or TRBD2 (6 bases each). CDR3 length: 14 residues. In germline, CDR1 is GTSNPN, CDR2 SVGIG (reference sequence). V was shortened by 0 bases and J by 5 bases, with 14 bases between the two germline ends.